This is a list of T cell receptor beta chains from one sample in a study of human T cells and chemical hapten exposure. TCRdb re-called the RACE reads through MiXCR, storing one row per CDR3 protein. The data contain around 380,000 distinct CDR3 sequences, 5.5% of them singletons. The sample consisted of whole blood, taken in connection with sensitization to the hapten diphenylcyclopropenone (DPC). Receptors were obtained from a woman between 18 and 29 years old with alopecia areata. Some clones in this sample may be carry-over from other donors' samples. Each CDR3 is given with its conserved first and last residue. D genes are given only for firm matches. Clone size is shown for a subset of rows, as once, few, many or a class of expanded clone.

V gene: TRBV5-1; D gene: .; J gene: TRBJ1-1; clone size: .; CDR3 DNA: TGCGCCAGCAGCTTGGTGGGGGGCGGCGGCACTGAAGCTTTCTTT; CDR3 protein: CASSLVGGGGTEAFF
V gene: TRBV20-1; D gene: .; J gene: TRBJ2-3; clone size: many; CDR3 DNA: TGCAGTGCTCCAAGTGGTAGTGTTCAGAGTATCACAATTCGGCAGTATTTT; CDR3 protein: CSAPSGSVQSITIRQYF
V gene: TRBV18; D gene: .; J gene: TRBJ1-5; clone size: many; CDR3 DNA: TGTGCCAGCTCAGGGCCAGGGCAGAGCAATCAGCCCCAGCATTTT; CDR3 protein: CASSGPGQSNQPQHF
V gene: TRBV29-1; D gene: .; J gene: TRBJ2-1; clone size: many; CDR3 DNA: TGCAGCGTTGAAGACTATGAGCAGTTCTTC; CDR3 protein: CSVEDYEQFF
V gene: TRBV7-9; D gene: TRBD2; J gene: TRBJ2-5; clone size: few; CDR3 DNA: TGTGCCAGCAGCCCATCGCCCCTAGCGGGGGGACAAGAGACCCAGTACTTC; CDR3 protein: CASSPSPLAGGQETQYF
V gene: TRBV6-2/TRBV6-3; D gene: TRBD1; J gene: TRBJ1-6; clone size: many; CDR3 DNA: TGTGCCAGCAGTTACTTGGGACAGGGTAATTCACCCCTCCACTTT; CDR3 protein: CASSYLGQGNSPLHF
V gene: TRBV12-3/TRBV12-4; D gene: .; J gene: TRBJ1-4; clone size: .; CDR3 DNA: TGTGCCAGCAGTTTAGCGCTGGCGACGGAAAAACTGTTTTTT; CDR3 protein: CASSLALATEKLFF
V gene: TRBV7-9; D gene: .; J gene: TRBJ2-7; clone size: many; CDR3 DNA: TGTGCCAGCAGCTTAACGGGGGCGCTTACCTACGAGCAGTACTTC; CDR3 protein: CASSLTGALTYEQYF
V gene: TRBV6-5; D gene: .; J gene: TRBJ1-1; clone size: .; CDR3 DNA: TGTGCCAGCAGTTACTCGACGAGGCTCAACACTGAAGCTTTCTTT; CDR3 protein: CASSYSTRLNTEAFF
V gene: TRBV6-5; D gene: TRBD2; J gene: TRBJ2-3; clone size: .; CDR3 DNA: TGTGCCAGCAGCGGGTCTAGCGGGGGCCCGGGCACAGATACGCAGTATTTT; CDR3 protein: CASSGSSGGPGTDTQYF
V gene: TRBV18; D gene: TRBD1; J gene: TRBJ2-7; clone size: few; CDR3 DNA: TGTGCCAGCTCACCCGCGGCAGGGGGTACCGACGAGCAGTACTTC; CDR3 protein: CASSPAAGGTDEQYF
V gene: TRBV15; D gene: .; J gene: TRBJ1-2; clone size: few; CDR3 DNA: TGTGCCACCAGCAGAGATCCCTTGGTTGGAGGCTACACCTTC; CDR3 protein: CATSRDPLVGGYTF
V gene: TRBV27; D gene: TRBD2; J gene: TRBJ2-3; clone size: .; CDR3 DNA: TGTGCCAGCAGTTTTCGAGCGGGGCCTTCCACAGATACGCAGTATTTT; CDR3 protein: CASSFRAGPSTDTQYF
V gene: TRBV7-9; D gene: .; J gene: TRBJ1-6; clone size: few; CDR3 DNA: TGTGCCAGCAGCGTACAGGGTGGCTCCTATAATTCACCCCTCCACTTT; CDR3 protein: CASSVQGGSYNSPLHF
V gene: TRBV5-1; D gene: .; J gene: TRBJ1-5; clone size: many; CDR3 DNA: TGCGCCAGCAGCTTGGGCGTGCAGGGTTCCCAGCCCCAGCATTTT; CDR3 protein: CASSLGVQGSQPQHF
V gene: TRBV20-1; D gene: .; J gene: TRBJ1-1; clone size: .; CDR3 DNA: TGCAGTGCTAGTTGGACACCCTACGGGACTGAAGCTTTCTTT; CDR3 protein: CSASWTPYGTEAFF
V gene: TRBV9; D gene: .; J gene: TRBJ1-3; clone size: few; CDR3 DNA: TGTGCCAGCAGCGTAGAGGAAGGGACCATATATTTT; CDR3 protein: CASSVEEGTIYF
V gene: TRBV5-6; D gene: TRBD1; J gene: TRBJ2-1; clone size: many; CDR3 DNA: TGTGCCAGCAGCTTGGAGGGGACAGGGTACAATGAGCAGTTCTTC; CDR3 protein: CASSLEGTGYNEQFF
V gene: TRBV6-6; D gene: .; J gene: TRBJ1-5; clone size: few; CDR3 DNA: TGTGCCAGCAGTTACTCACAGGATCTGGGTCAGCCCCAGCATTTT; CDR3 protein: CASSYSQDLGQPQHF
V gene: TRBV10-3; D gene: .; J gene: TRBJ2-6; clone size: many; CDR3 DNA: TGTGCCATCACAGGGTCTCCAGGGGCCAACGTCCTGACTTTC; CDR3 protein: CAITGSPGANVLTF
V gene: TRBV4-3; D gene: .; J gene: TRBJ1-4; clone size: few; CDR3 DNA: TGCGCCAGCAGCCACGATAGACCGGTTGCTAATGAAAAACTGTTTTTT; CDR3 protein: CASSHDRPVANEKLFF
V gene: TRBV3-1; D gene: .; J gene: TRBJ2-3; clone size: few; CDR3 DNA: TGTGCCAGCAGCCAGAGCGGACGGGGACCCCCCGCAGATACGCAGTATTTT; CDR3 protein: CASSQSGRGPPADTQYF
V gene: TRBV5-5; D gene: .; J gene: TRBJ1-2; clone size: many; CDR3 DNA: TGTGCCAGCAGCTTGGTACAGGGCGGCTACACCTTC; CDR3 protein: CASSLVQGGYTF
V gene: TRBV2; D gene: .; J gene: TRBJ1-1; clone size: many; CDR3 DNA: TGTGCCAGCAGTGTGGGACAATTCACTGAAGCTTTCTTT; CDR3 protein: CASSVGQFTEAFF
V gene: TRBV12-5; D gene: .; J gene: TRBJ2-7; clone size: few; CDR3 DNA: TGTGCTAGTGGTTTGGCGAAAGCGGCTAGTGGTACCTACGAGCAGTACTTC; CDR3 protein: CASGLAKAASGTYEQYF
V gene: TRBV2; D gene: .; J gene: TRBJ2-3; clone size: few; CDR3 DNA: TGTGCCAGCAGTGGGAGCAGGAGGTACACAGATACGCAGTATTTT; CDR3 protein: CASSGSRRYTDTQYF
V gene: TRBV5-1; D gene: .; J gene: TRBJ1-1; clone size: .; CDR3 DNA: TGCGCCAGCAGCCCAGGAGGAGGTTGGGACACTGAAGCTTTCTTT; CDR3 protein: CASSPGGGWDTEAFF
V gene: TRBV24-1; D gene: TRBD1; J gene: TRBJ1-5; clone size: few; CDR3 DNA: TGTGCCACCAGTGATCCGGGACAGCCTAATCAGCCCCAGCATTTT; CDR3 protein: CATSDPGQPNQPQHF
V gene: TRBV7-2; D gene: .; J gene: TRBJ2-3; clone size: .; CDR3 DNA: TGTGCCAGCAGCTTAGAGTCGTCTTGGACAGATACGCAGTATTTT; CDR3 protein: CASSLESSWTDTQYF
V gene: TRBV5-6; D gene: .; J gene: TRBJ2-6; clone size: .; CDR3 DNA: TGTGCCAGCAGCTTGGTATTGCTGACTGGGGCCAACGTCCTGACTTTC; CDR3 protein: CASSLVLLTGANVLTF
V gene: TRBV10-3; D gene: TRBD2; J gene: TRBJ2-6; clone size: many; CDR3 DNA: TGTGCCATCAGTGGACGGGGGGCTGGGGCCAACGTCCTGACTTTC; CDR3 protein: CAISGRGAGANVLTF
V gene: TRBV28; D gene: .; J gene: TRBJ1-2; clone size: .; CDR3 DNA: TGTGCCAGCAGTTTACGGACAAACTATGGCTACACCTTC; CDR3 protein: CASSLRTNYGYTF
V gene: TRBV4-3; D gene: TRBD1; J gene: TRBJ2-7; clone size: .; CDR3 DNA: TGCGCCAGCAGCCATGTCGGACAGGCGACCTACGAGCAGTACTTC; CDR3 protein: CASSHVGQATYEQYF
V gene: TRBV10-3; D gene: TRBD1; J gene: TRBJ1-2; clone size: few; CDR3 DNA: TGTGCCATGATGACAGGGGATTATCGGGGCTACACCTTC; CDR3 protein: CAMMTGDYRGYTF
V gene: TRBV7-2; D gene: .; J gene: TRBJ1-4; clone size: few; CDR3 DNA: TGTGCCAGCAGCCGTATGCTGACAGCAACTAATGAAAAACTGTTTTTT; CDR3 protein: CASSRMLTATNEKLFF